The T cell receptor beta chain under discussion was sequenced for a study of cytomegalovirus exposure and HLA in healthy donors. This clone showed up just once. Its antigen remains unknown. A multiplex PCR was run with 60 Vbeta primers and 13 Jbeta primers. Clones were read by immunoSEQ multiplex PCR, and TCRdb kept only the in-frame ones, dropping some. The table has approximately 120,000 clones, roughly 80% seen once. V gave up 0 bases and J gave up 10 bases; unmatched junction bases: 3. CDR1 SGHDT and CDR2 YYEEEE come from the germline V gene. This CDR3 is 13 amino acids long. Whole-study results and caveats: Of the V segments, some could not be distinguished, including TRBV6-2 and TRBV6-3, and were excluded.

This sequence originates from a man between 18 and 29 years old in good health and CMV-seropositive. The sequenced material came from PBMCs. The chain couples TRBV5-6 to TRBJ1-1; 10 bases agree with TRBD1. CDR3 protein: CASSLGTGGGAFF. The CDR3 nucleotides read TGTGCCAGCAGCTTGGGGACAGGGGGGGGAGCTTTCTTT.